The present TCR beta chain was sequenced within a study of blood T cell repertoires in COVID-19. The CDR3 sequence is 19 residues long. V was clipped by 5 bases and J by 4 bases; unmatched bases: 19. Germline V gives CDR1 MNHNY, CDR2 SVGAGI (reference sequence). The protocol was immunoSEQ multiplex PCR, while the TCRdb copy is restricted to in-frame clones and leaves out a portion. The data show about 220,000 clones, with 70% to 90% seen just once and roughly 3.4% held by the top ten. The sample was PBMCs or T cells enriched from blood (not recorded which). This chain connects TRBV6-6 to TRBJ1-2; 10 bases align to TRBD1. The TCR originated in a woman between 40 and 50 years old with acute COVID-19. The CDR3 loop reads CASSLPARDRGRSSYGYTF. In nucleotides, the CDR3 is TGTGCCAGCAGTCTCCCGGCGAGGGACAGGGGCCGCTCCAGCTATGGCTACACCTTC.